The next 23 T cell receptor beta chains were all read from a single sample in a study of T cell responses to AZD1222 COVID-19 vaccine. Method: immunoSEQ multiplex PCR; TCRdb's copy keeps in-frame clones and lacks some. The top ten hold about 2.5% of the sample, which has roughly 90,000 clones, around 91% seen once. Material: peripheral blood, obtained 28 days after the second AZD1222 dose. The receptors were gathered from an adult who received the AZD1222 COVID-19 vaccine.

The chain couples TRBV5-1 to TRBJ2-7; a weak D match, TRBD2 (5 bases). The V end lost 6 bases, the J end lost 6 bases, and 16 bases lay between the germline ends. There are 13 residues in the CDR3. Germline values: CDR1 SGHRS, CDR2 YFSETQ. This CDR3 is CASNRDGKSEQYF. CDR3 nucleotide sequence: TGCGCCAGCAACCGAGACGGGAAGTCCGAGCAGTACTTC.

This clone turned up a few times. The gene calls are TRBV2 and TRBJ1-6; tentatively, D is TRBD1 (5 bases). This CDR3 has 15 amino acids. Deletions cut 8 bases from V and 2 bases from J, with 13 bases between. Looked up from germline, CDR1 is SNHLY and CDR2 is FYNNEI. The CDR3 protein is CASLDSRTYNSPLHF. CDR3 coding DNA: TGTGCCAGCCTAGACAGTAGGACCTATAATTCACCCCTCCACTTT.

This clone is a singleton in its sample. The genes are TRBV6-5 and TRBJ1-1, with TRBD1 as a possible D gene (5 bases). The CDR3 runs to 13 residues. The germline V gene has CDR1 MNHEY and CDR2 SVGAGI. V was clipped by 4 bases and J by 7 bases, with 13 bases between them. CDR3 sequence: CASSFDSAIEAFF. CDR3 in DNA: TGTGCCAGCAGTTTCGACAGCGCCATTGAAGCTTTCTTT.

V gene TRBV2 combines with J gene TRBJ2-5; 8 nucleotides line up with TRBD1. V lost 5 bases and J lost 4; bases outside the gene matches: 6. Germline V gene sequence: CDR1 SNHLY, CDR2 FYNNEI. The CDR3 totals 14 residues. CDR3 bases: TGTGCCAGCAGTCCCGAGACAGGGGTAGAGACCCAGTACTTC. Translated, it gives CASSPETGVETQYF.

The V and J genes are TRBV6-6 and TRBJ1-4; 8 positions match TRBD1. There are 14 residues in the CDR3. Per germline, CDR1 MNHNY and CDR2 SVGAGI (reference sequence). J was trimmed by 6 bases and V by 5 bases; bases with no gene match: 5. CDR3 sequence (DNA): TGTGCCAGCAGTCACACAGGGGGGCATGAAAAACTGTTTTTT. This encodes CASSHTGGHEKLFF.

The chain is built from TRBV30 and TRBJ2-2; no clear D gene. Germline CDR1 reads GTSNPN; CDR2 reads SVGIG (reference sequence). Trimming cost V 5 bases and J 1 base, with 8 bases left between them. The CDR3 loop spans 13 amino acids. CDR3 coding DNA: TGTGCCTGGGGGGAACTGAACACCGGGGAGCTGTTTTTT. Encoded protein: CAWGELNTGELFF.

In DNA form, the CDR3 reads TGTGCCAGCAGTGAAAGGCCTAGCGGGTCTGTAACGCAGTATTTT. Translating gives CASSERPSGSVTQYF. The chain combines TRBV6-1 with TRBJ2-3; 8 positions match TRBD2. CDR1 is MNHNS and CDR2 is SASEGT in the germline V gene. The CDR3 consists of 15 residues. Trimming removed 2 bases from V and 9 bases from J; junction bases left unmatched: 10.

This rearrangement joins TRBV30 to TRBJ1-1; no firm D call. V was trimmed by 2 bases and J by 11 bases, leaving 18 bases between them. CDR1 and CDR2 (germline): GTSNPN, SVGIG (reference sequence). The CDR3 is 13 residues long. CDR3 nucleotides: TGTGCCTGGAGTTTCCCCGGTAGGGAGGAGGCTTTCTTT. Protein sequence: CAWSFPGREEAFF.

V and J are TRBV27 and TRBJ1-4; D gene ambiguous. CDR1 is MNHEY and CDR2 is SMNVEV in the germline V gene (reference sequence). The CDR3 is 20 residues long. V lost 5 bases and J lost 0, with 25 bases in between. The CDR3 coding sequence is TGTGCCAGCAGTCCGATATCCGAGGCCATCCCATACACAACTAATGAAAAACTGTTTTTT. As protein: CASSPISEAIPYTTNEKLFF. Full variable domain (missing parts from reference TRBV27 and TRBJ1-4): EAQVTQNPRYLITVTGKKLTVTCSQNMNHEYMSWYRQDPGLGLRQIYYSMNVEVTDKGDVPEGYKVSRKEKRNFPLILESPSPNQTSLYFCASSPISEAIPYTTNEKLFFGSGTQLSVL.

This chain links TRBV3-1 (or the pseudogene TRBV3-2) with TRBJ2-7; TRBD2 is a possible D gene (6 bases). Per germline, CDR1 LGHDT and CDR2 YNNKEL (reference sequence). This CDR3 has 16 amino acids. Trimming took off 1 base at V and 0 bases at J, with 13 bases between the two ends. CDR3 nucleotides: TGTGCCAGCAGCCAAGTTGGTAGCGGCCGCTCCTACGAGCAGTACTTC. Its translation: CASSQVGSGRSYEQYF.

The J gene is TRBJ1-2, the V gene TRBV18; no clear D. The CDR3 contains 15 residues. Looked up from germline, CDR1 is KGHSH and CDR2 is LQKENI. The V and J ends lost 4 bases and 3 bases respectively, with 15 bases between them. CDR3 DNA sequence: TGTGCCAGCTCACGGTCGGAACAATCCTACTATGGCTACACCTTC. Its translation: CASSRSEQSYYGYTF.

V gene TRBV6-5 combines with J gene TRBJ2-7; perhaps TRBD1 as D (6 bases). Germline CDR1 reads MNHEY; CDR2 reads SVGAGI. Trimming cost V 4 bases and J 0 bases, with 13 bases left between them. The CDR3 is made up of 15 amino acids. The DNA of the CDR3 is TGTGCCAGCAGTTTAACGACAGGAAGCTCCTACGAGCAGTACTTC. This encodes CASSLTTGSSYEQYF.

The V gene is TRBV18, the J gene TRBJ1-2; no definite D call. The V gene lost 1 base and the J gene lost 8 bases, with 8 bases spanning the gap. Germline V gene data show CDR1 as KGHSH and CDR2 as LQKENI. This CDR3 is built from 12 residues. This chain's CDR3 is CASSPRGEGYTF. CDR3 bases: TGTGCCAGCTCACCACGCGGGGAGGGCTACACCTTC.

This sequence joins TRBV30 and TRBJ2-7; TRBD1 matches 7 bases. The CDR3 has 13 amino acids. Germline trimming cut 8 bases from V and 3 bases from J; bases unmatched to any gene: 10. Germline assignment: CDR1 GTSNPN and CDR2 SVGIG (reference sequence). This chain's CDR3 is CAGQTPGGYEQYF. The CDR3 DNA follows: TGTGCCGGACAAACGCCAGGGGGCTACGAGCAGTACTTC.

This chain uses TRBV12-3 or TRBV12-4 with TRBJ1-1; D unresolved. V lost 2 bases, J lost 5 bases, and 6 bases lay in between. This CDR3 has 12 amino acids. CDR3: CASSLQDTEAFF. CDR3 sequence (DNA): TGTGCCAGCAGTTTACAAGATACTGAAGCTTTCTTT.

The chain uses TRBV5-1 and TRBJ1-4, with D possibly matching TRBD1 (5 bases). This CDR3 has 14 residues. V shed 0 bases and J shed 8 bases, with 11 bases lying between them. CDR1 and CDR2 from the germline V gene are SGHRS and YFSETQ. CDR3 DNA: TGCGCCAGCAGCTTGGGCGGGGCGCGGGAAAAACTGTTTTTT. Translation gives CASSLGGAREKLFF.

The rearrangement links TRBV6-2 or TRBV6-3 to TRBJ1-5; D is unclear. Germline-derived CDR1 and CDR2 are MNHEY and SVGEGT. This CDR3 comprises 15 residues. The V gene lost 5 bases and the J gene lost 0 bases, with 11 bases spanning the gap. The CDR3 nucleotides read TGTGCCAGCAGTAGGGCCCCCTATAGCAATCAGCCCCAGCATTTT. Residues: CASSRAPYSNQPQHF.

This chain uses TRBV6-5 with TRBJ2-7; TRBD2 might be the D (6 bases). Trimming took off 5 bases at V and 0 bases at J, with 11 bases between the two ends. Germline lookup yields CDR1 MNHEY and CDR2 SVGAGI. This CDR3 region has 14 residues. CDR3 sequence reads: CASSTPGVSYEQYF. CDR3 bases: TGTGCCAGCAGTACCCCGGGGGTCTCCTACGAGCAGTACTTC.

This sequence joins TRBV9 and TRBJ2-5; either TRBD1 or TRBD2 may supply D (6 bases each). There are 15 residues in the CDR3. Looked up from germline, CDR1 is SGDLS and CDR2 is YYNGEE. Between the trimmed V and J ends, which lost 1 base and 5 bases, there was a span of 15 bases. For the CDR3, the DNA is TGTGCCAGCAGCGTACTGTCCGGGGGCGGTGAGACCCAGTACTTC. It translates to CASSVLSGGGETQYF.

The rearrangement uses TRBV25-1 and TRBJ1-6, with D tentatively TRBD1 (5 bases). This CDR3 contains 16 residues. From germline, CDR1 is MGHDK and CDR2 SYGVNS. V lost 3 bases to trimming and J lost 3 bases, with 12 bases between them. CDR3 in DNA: TGTGCCAGCAGTGACAAAGGGGTGGTCTATAATTCACCCCTCCACTTT. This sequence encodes CASSDKGVVYNSPLHF.

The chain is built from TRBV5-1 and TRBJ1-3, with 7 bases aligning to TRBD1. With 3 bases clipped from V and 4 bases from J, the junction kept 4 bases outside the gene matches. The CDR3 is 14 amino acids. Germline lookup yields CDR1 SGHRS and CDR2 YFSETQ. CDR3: CASSSGTVGNTIYF. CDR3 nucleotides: TGCGCCAGCAGCTCCGGGACAGTCGGAAACACCATATATTTT.

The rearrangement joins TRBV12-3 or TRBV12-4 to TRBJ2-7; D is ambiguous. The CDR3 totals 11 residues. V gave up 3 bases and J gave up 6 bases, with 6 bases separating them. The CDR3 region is CASSFWGEQYF. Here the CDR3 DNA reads TGTGCCAGCAGTTTTTGGGGCGAGCAGTACTTC.

CDR3 nucleotide sequence: TGTGCCAGCAGCGTAGCCGGCCATCAGCCCCAGCATTTT. Its translation: CASSVAGHQPQHF. The chain combines TRBV9 with TRBJ1-5; the D is unclear. CDR1 is SGDLS and CDR2 is YYNGEE in the germline V gene. There are 13 residues in the CDR3. V gave up 0 bases and J gave up 5 bases, with 6 bases separating them.